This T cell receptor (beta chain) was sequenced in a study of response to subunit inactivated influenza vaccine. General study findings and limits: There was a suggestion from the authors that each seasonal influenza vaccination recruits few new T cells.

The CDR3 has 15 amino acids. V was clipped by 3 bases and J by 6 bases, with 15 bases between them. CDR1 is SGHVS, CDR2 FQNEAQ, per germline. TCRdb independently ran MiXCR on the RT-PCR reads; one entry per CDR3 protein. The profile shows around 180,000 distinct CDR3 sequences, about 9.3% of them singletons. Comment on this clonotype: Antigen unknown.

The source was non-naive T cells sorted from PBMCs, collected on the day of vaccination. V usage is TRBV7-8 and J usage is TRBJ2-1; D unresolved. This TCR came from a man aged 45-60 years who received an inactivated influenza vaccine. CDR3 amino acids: CASSFPAPVGNEQFF. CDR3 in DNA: TGTGCCAGCAGCTTCCCAGCACCTGTTGGCAATGAGCAGTTCTTC.